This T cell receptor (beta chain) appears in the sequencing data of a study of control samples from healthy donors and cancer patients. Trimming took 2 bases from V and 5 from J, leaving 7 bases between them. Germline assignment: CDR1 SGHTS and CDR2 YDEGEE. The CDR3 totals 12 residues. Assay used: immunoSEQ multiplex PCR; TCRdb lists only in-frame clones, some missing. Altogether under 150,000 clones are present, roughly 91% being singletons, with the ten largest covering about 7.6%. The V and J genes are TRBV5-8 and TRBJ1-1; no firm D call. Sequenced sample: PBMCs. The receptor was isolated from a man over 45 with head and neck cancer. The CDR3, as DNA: TGTGCCAGCAGCTTCGTGGGTACTGAAGCTTTCTTT. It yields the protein CASSFVGTEAFF.